These 13 T cell receptor beta chains share one sample of origin, sequenced in a study of blood T cell repertoires in COVID-19. Sequencing used immunoSEQ multiplex PCR; TCRdb keeps in-frame clones, though not all of them. The data hold around 200,000 clones, with 75% to 85% observed a single time. The sample was peripheral blood. These receptors were obtained from a woman aged 25 to 39 with COVID-19, enrolled during active disease.

The chain couples TRBV7-9 to TRBJ1-2, with D hard to call. V lost 0 bases and J lost 4, with 12 bases in between. Germline-derived CDR1 and CDR2 are SEHNR and FQNEAQ (reference sequence). The CDR3 contains 15 residues. CDR3 in DNA: TGTGCCAGCAGCTTAGCGCCCACACAACCCTATGGCTACACCTTC. This gives the protein CASSLAPTQPYGYTF.

The chain carries TRBV4-3 and TRBJ2-1; 7 bases agree with TRBD2. Germline-derived CDR1 and CDR2 are LGHNA and YSLEER. Trimming removed 4 bases from V and 3 bases from J; junction bases left unmatched: 9. The CDR3 loop spans 16 amino acids. CDR3 region: CASSPREVALYNEQFF. The CDR3, as DNA: TGCGCCAGCAGCCCCCGGGAGGTAGCTCTCTACAATGAGCAGTTCTTC.

As to this clone: Other nucleotide sequences in the sample specify the same CDR3. The chain employs TRBV18 and TRBJ2-5; D remains ambiguous. The CDR3 loop spans 12 amino acids. Per the germline V gene, CDR1 is KGHSH and CDR2 is LQKENI. Trimming removed 2 bases from V and 3 bases from J, with 4 bases in between. The CDR3 loop reads CASSPIEETQYF. The CDR3 DNA reads as TGTGCCAGCTCACCAATAGAAGAGACCCAGTACTTC.

The chain employs TRBV5-4 and TRBJ1-1, with 7 bases aligning to TRBD1. The CDR3 length is 13 residues. The germline V gene encodes CDR1 SGHNT and CDR2 YYREEE (reference sequence). V shed 7 bases, J shed 1 base, and the junction held 4 bases outside the gene matches. The CDR3 DNA follows: TGTGCCAGCTTCGACAGGGCGAACACTGAAGCTTTCTTT. Translation gives CASFDRANTEAFF.

V usage is TRBV7-2 and J usage is TRBJ2-7; 8 nucleotides agree with TRBD2. The CDR3 contains 15 residues. Unmatched junction bases numbered 5, after V lost 4 bases and J lost 0 bases. Germline-derived CDR1 and CDR2 are SGHTA and FQGNSA. The CDR3 sequence: CASSWIAGSSYEQYF. The CDR3 nucleotides read TGTGCCAGCAGCTGGATAGCGGGGAGCTCCTACGAGCAGTACTTC.

This clone was recorded once. This rearrangement joins TRBV19 to TRBJ2-2; D is ambiguous. CDR3 size: 14 residues. In germline, CDR1 is LNHDA, CDR2 SQIVND (reference sequence). The V and J ends lost 6 bases and 1 base respectively, with 9 bases between them. CDR3 coding DNA: TGTGCCAGTAGGAGAGATTGGAACACCGGGGAGCTGTTTTTT. Amino acids: CASRRDWNTGELFF. Full variable domain (remainder filled in from reference TRBV19 and TRBJ2-2): DGGITQSPKYLFRKEGQNVTLSCEQNLNHDAMYWYRQDPGQGLRLIYYSQIVNDFQKGDIAEGYSVSREKKESFPLTVTSAQKNPTAFYLCASRRDWNTGELFFGEGSRLTVL.

The chain joins TRBV28 to TRBJ2-6, with 7 nucleotides matching TRBD1. This CDR3 is 14 amino acids long. CDR1 and CDR2 (germline): MDHEN, SYDVKM. Trimming removed 5 bases from V and 2 bases from J; junction bases left unmatched: 0. DNA of the CDR3: TGTGCCAGCAGTACAGGGGCTGGGGCCAACGTCCTGACTTTC. Translating it yields CASSTGAGANVLTF.

In this sample, this clone turned up a few times. The chain couples TRBV29-1 to TRBJ1-2; TRBD1 matches at 7 bases. Trimming cost V 5 bases and J 6 bases; bases outside gene matches: 9. CDR1 SQVTM and CDR2 ANQGSEA come from the germline V gene. The CDR3 is 13 amino acids. The CDR3 DNA follows: TGCAGCGTTTGGACAGGAGGGACCCATGGCTACACCTTC. Amino acids: CSVWTGGTHGYTF.

V usage is TRBV27 and J usage is TRBJ2-3; 9 nucleotides line up with TRBD1. The V segment lost 8 bases and the J segment 3 bases; nucleotides outside the gene matches: 6. Germline V gene data show CDR1 as MNHEY and CDR2 as SMNVEV (reference sequence). This CDR3 has 14 amino acids. In nucleotides, the CDR3 is TGTGCCAGCTACCGGGACAGGGATACAGATACGCAGTATTTT. It codes for CASYRDRDTDTQYF.

The rearrangement links TRBV6-2 or TRBV6-3 to TRBJ2-1, with D tentatively TRBD2 (6 bases). The CDR3 contains 15 residues. Trimming shortened V by 5 bases and J by 2 bases, and 13 bases separated the two germline ends. Per germline, CDR1 MNHEY and CDR2 SVGEGT. This CDR3 reads CASSPGEVAYNEQFF. The DNA of the CDR3 is TGTGCCAGCAGTCCCGGGGAGGTTGCCTACAATGAGCAGTTCTTC.

This chain uses TRBV27 with TRBJ2-7; TRBD2 is a possible D gene (6 bases). V was shortened by 3 bases and J by 2 bases, with 8 bases between the two germline ends. Germline V gene sequence: CDR1 MNHEY, CDR2 SMNVEV (reference sequence). CDR3 length equals 13 residues. The CDR3 here is CASSFGTPYEQYF. The CDR3 coding sequence is TGTGCCAGCAGTTTTGGGACTCCCTACGAGCAGTACTTC.

The chain links TRBV5-1 to TRBJ1-1; D perhaps matches TRBD1 (5 bases). V gave up 6 bases and J gave up 1 base, with 10 bases separating them. The CDR3 totals 13 residues. The V gene's germline CDR1 is SGHRS and CDR2 YFSETQ. The CDR3, as DNA: TGCGCCAGCACCACGCAGGGGAACACTGAAGCTTTCTTT. Amino acids: CASTTQGNTEAFF.

The genes are TRBV5-1 and TRBJ2-1, with 12 bases lining up with TRBD1. Germline V CDR1 and CDR2: SGHRS, YFSETQ. This CDR3 is built from 16 residues. Losses at the gene ends were 4 bases for V and 9 bases for J; bases not matched to a gene: 11. CDR3 loop: CASSRTGTGGEGEQFF. CDR3 bases: TGCGCCAGCAGCCGTACCGGGACAGGGGGCGAGGGTGAGCAGTTCTTC.